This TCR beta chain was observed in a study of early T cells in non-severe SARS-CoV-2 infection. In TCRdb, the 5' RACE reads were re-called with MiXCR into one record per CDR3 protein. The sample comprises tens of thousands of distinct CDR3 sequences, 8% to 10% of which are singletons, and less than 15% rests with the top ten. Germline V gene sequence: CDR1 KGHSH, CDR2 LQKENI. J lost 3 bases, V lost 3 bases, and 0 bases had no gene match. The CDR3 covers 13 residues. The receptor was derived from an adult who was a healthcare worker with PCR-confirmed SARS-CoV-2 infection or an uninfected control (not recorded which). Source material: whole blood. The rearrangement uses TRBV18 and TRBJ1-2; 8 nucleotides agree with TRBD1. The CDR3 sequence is CASSPDRDYGYTF. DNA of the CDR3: TGTGCCAGCTCACCGGACAGGGACTATGGCTACACCTTC.